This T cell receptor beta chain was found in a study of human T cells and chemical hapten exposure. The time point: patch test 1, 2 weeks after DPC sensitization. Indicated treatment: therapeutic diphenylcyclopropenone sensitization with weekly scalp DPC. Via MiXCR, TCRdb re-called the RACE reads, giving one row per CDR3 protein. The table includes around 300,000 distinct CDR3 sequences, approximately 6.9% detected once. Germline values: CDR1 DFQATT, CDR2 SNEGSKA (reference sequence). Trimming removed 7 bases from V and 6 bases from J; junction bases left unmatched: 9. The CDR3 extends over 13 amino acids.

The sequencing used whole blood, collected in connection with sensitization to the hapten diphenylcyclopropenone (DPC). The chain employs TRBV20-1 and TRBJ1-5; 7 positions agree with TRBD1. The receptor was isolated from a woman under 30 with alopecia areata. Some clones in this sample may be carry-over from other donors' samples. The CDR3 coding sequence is TGCAGTGTCAGACAGGGCGAGAGTCAGCCCCAGCATTTT. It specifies CSVRQGESQPQHF.